This passage covers 3 T cell receptor beta chains from one sample sequenced in a study of blood T cell repertoires in COVID-19. The method was immunoSEQ multiplex PCR; TCRdb's version includes in-frame clones alone and lacks a portion of them. In the table there are 100,000 to 130,000 clones, approximately 88% of which are singletons. Material for sequencing was peripheral blood. The receptor source for this set is a human donor in a cohort sampled during active COVID-19.

The chain's CDR3 is CASSEARWGDYGYTF. Here the CDR3 DNA reads TGTGCCAGCAGTGAAGCGCGATGGGGGGACTATGGCTACACCTTC. The rearrangement links TRBV6-1 to TRBJ1-2; tentative D call: TRBD1 (5 bases). Germline loops: CDR1 MNHNS, CDR2 SASEGT. There are 15 residues in the CDR3. Trimming took 0 bases from V and 3 from J, leaving 11 bases between them.

The chain couples TRBV30 to TRBJ1-2; possible D gene TRBD1, 5 bases. CDR3 length: 14 amino acids. Trimming took 3 bases from V and 2 from J, leaving 13 bases between them. From germline, CDR1 is GTSNPN and CDR2 SVGIG (reference sequence). CDR3 sequence reads: CAWRHGQMNYGYTF. The CDR3 nucleotides read TGTGCCTGGAGACACGGACAAATGAACTATGGCTACACCTTC.

V usage is TRBV3-1 (or the pseudogene TRBV3-2) and J usage is TRBJ1-1; D is uncertain. Germline V lookup: CDR1 LGHDT, CDR2 YNNKEL (reference sequence). V was clipped by 4 bases and J by 0 bases, with 12 bases between them. The CDR3 extends over 15 amino acids. The CDR3 region is CASSLALRMNTEAFF. DNA for the CDR3: TGTGCCAGCAGCCTAGCTTTGAGGATGAACACTGAAGCTTTCTTT.